This TCR beta chain is drawn from a study of response to subunit inactivated influenza vaccine. Study-wide results and limits: The authors put forward the suggestion that each seasonal influenza vaccination may bring in only a limited number of new T cells.

There are a few counts of this clonotype. Antigen: not known. Using its own MiXCR run on the RT-PCR reads, TCRdb lists one record per CDR3 protein. The profile covers about 160,000 distinct CDR3 sequences, with approximately 10% appearing a single time and over 10% taken by the ten largest. V was cut by 7 bases and J by 1 base, with 16 bases left in between. The CDR3 runs to 15 residues. Germline V gene data show CDR1 as ENHRY and CDR2 as SYGVKD. The receptor comes from a man in his fifties who received an inactivated influenza vaccine. The material sequenced was non-naive T cells sorted from PBMCs, taken roughly 46 days after vaccination. The chain employs TRBV10-3 and TRBJ1-1; D call uncertain. DNA for the CDR3: TGTGCCATCAAGGCCAGCCCGATGGAGAACACTGAAGCTTTCTTT. Translated, it gives CAIKASPMENTEAFF.